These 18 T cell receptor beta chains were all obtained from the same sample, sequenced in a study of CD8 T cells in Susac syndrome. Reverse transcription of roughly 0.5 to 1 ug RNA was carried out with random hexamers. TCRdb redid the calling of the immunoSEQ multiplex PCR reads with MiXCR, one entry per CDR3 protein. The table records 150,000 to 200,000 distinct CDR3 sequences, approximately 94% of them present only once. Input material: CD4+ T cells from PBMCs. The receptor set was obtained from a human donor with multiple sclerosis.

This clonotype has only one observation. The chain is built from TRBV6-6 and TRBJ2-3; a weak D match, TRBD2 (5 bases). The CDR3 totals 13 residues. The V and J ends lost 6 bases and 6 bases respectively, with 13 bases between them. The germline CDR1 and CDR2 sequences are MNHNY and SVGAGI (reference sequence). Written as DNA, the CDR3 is TGTGCCAGCAGACCCGGGGAGCTTGATACGCAGTATTTT. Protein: CASRPGELDTQYF.

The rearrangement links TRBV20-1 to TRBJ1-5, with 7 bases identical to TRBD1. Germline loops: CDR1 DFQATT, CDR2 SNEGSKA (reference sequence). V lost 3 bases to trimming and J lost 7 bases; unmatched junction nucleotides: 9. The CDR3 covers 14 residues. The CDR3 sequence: CSASPQGMFQPQHF. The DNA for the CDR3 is TGCAGTGCTAGCCCACAGGGGATGTTCCAGCCCCAGCATTTT.

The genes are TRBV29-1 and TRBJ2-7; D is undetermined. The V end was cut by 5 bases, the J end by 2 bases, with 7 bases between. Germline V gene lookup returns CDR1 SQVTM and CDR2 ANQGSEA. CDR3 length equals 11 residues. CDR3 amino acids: CSVSETYEQYF. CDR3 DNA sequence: TGCAGCGTTTCGGAAACCTACGAGCAGTACTTC.

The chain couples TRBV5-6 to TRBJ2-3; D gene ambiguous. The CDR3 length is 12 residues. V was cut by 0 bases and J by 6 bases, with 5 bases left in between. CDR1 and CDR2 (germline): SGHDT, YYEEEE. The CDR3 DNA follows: TGTGCCAGCAGCTTGGGCGGCGATACGCAGTATTTT. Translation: CASSLGGDTQYF.

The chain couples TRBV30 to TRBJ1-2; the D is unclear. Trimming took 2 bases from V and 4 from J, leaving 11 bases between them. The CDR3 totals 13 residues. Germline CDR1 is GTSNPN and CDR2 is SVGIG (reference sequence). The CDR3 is CAWSPQSLYGYTF. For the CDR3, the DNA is TGTGCCTGGAGTCCCCAGAGTCTCTATGGCTACACCTTC.

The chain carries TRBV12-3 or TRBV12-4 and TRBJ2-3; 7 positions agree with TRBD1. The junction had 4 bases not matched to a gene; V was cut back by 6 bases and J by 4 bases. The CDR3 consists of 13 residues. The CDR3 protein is CASRSGGPDTQYF. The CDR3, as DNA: TGTGCCAGCAGATCAGGGGGTCCAGATACGCAGTATTTT.

The CDR3 spells CASSDRDTGELFF. The CDR3 coding sequence is TGTGCCAGCAGTGACAGGGACACCGGGGAGCTGTTTTTT. The genes are TRBV6-4 and TRBJ2-2; D gene uncertain. This CDR3 is built from 13 residues. Germline CDR1 reads MRHNA; CDR2 reads SNTAGT. Trimming left V 2 bases short and J 3 bases short, with 4 bases between.

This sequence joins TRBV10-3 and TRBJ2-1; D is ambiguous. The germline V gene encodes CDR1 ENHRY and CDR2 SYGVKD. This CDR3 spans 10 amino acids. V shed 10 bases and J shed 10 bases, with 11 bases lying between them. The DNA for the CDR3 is TGTGCCACCGCGGCGCGGGAGCAGTTCTTC. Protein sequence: CATAAREQFF.

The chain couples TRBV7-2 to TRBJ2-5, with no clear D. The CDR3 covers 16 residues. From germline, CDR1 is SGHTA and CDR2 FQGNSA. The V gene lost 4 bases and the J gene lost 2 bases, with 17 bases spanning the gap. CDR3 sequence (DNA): TGTGCCAGCAGCTCACGACGCAGCGCTACGCAAGAGACCCAGTACTTC. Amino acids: CASSSRRSATQETQYF.

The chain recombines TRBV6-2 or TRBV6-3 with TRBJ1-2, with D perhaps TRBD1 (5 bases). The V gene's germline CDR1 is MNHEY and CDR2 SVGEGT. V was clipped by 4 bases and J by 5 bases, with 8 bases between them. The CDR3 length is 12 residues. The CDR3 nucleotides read TGTGCCAGCAGTTCGGACAATTATGGCTACACCTTC. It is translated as CASSSDNYGYTF.

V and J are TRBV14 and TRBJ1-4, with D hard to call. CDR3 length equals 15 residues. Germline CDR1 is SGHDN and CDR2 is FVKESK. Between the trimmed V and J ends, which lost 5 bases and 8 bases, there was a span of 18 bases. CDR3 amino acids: CASSYRTDRQEKLFF. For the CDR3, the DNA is TGTGCCAGCAGCTATCGGACGGACCGGCAAGAAAAACTGTTTTTT.

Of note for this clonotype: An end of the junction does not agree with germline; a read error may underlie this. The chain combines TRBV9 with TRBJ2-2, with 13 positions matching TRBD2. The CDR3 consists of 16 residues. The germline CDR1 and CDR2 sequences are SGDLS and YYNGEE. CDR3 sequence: CASSAGLAGYTGELLF. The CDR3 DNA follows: TGTGCCAGCAGCGCGGGACTAGCGGGGTACACCGGGGAGCTGCTTTTT.

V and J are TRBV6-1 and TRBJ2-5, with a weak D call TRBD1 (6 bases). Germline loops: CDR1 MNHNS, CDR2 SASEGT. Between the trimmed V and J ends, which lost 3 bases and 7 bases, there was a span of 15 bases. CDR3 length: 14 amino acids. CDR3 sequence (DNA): TGTGCCAGCAGTGAGCCAGGGGTGGTGGGGACCCAGTACTTC. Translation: CASSEPGVVGTQYF.

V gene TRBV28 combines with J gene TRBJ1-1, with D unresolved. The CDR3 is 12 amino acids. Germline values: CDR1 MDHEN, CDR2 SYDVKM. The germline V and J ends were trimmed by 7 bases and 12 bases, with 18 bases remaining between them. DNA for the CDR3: TGTGCCAGCACCGTCCCCACGACATTACCTTTCTTT. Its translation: CASTVPTTLPFF.

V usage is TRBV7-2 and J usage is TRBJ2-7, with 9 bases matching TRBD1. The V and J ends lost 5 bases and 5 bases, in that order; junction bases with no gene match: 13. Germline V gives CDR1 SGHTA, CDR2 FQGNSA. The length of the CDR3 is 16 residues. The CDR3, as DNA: TGTGCCAGCAGCCCTCGGAAGGGACAGGGAAGGAACGAGCAGTACTTC. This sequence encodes CASSPRKGQGRNEQYF.

The CDR3: CSAGLNGRYEQYF. The CDR3 DNA sequence: TGCAGTGCCGGGTTGAACGGGAGGTACGAGCAGTACTTC. This chain connects TRBV20-1 to TRBJ2-7; 7 positions match TRBD2. The germline V gene has CDR1 DFQATT and CDR2 SNEGSKA (reference sequence). V dropped 6 bases and J dropped 4; count of bases not matched to a gene: 9. CDR3 length: 13 residues.

Here the CDR3 reads CATIPRDNTGELFF. In nucleotides, the CDR3 is TGTGCCACCATCCCCAGGGATAACACCGGGGAGCTGTTTTTT. This chain joins TRBV24-1 and TRBJ2-2; D may be TRBD1 (5 bases). V lost 8 bases and J lost 2, with 11 bases in between. Germline V gene sequence: CDR1 KGHDR, CDR2 SFDVKD. The CDR3 extends over 14 amino acids.

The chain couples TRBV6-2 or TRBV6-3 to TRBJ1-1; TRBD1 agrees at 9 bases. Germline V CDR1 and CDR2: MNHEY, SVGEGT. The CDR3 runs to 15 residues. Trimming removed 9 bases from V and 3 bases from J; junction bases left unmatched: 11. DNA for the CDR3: TGTGCCAGTACACCCGGGACAGGGATATACACTGAAGCTTTCTTT. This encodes CASTPGTGIYTEAFF.